This TCR beta chain appears in the sequencing data of a study of T cells after yellow fever vaccination. Study details: Each low-cell-number fraction was prepared by means of SMART-Seq v4 Ultra Low Input.

In its sample, this clonotype was seen a few times. The antigen is not known. Findings and limits, study-wide: Bulk-population clonotypes that are abundant could appear as contaminants in FACS-sorted repertoires.

The V and J ends lost 1 base and 1 base, in that order; junction bases with no gene match: 6. Looked up from germline, CDR1 is SGHTA and CDR2 is FQGNSA. This CDR3 spans 17 amino acids. 5'RACE template switching produced TCR cDNA carrying a universal primer site and UMIs. TCRdb recomputed calls from the 5' RACE reads with MiXCR, one row per CDR3 protein. The data contain some 320,000 distinct CDR3 sequences, 3.5% to 5% of them singletons. The material was PBMCs, obtained 15 days after the yellow fever booster vaccination. The chain links TRBV7-2 to TRBJ1-5; TRBD1 aligns across 8 bases. The clonotype originates from a man between 18 and 29 years old who received the YFV17D yellow fever vaccine. The CDR3 region is CASSLGSGGASNQPQHF. For the CDR3, the DNA is TGTGCCAGCAGCTTAGGGTCAGGGGGCGCGAGCAATCAGCCCCAGCATTTT.